This is a list of T cell receptor beta chains from one sample in a study of blood T cell repertoires in COVID-19. Using immunoSEQ multiplex PCR, the repertoire was profiled, and TCRdb retains in-frame clones only, with some absent. The sample has about 180,000 clones, 70% to 90% seen once. Material: peripheral blood. The origin of the receptors is a woman in her twenties or thirties with active or convalescent COVID-19. Each CDR3 is given with its conserved first and last residue. A D gene is named only where the DNA matches it firmly. For some rows the clone size is stated as once, few or many, or as a class when expanded; others skip it.

>.|TRBV5-6|TRBJ1-1|.
CASSPGVGTGNTEAFF
TGTGCCAGCAGCCCGGGGGTGGGGACCGGGAACACTGAAGCTTTCTTT
>.|TRBV4-1|TRBJ2-7|.
CASSQDSGRFDEQYF
TGCGCCAGCAGCCAAGACTCAGGGCGGTTCGACGAGCAGTACTTC
>TRBD2|TRBV19|TRBJ2-3|.
CASSIDGASGAADTQYF
TGTGCCAGTAGTATAGATGGGGCTAGCGGGGCGGCAGATACGCAGTATTTT
>TRBD1|TRBV5-6|TRBJ2-2|.
CASSPGTANTGELFF
TGTGCCAGCAGCCCCGGGACAGCGAACACCGGGGAGCTGTTTTTT
>.|TRBV15|TRBJ1-5|.
CATSRTGTPSSNQPQHF
TGTGCCACCAGCAGGACCGGGACACCTTCCAGCAATCAGCCCCAGCATTTT
>TRBD2|TRBV6-6|TRBJ2-5|.
CASSEGLAGAETQYF
TGTGCCAGCAGTGAGGGACTAGCGGGAGCAGAGACCCAGTACTTC
>TRBD2|TRBV6-5|TRBJ2-7|once
CASHRSGLAPVQYF
TGTGCCAGCCACCGGTCGGGACTAGCGCCCGTGCAGTACTTC
>TRBD2|TRBV7-2|TRBJ2-3|.
CASRPTSVTDTQYF
TGTGCCAGCAGACCGACTAGCGTAACAGATACGCAGTATTTT
>.|TRBV3-1/TRBV3-2|TRBJ1-4|.
CASSPDMSREEKLFF
TGTGCCAGCAGCCCGGACATGTCCAGGGAAGAAAAACTGTTTTTT
>.|TRBV24-1|TRBJ2-3|.
CATSDFTSSDTQYF
TGTGCCACCAGTGATTTCACTAGTTCAGATACGCAGTATTTT
>TRBD1|TRBV5-4|TRBJ1-4|.
CASSAGQGFKLFF
TGTGCCAGCAGCGCGGGACAGGGGTTCAAACTGTTTTTT
>TRBD1|TRBV19|TRBJ1-2|.
CASSLMGQIVYGYTF
TGTGCCAGTAGTCTTATGGGACAGATAGTCTATGGCTACACCTTC
>TRBD2|TRBV27|TRBJ2-3|.
CASRASGRTDTQYF
TGTGCCAGCCGGGCTAGCGGGAGGACAGATACGCAGTATTTT
>.|TRBV19|TRBJ1-2|.
CASSATGRGDYGYTF
TGTGCCAGTAGTGCCACAGGGAGGGGAGACTATGGCTACACCTTC
>.|TRBV20-1|TRBJ1-2|.
CSASVGDYGYTF
TGCAGTGCTAGTGTGGGAGACTATGGCTACACCTTC
>.|TRBV30|TRBJ2-5|once
CAWSQGPRGQETQYF
TGTGCCTGGTCCCAGGGGCCGAGAGGACAAGAGACCCAGTACTTC
>TRBD2|TRBV5-1|TRBJ2-5|.
CASSSEQTSGEETQYF
TGCGCCAGCAGCTCCGAACAGACTAGCGGGGAAGAGACCCAGTACTTC
>.|TRBV2|TRBJ1-1|once
CASSEAGRKNTEAFF
TGTGCCAGCAGTGAAGCCGGCAGGAAGAACACTGAAGCTTTCTTT
>.|TRBV4-2|TRBJ2-7|.
CASSHLAETHEQYF
TGTGCCAGCAGCCACTTAGCGGAGACGCACGAGCAGTACTTC
>TRBD2|TRBV5-4|TRBJ2-1|.
CASSLRTSPRGNEQFF
TGTGCCAGCAGCTTGCGGACTAGCCCGAGAGGAAATGAGCAGTTCTTC
>.|TRBV10-2|TRBJ1-6|.
CASSDAALNSPLHF
TGCGCCAGCAGTGATGCGGCCTTGAATTCACCCCTCCACTTT
>.|TRBV19|TRBJ1-2|.
CASSTGDSNYGYTF
TGTGCCAGTAGTACGGGAGATTCTAACTATGGCTACACCTTC
>TRBD2|TRBV7-9|TRBJ2-3|.
CASSLLAASTDTQYF
TGTGCCAGCAGCTTGCTAGCGGCTAGCACAGATACGCAGTATTTT
>TRBD1|TRBV24-1|TRBJ1-5|.
CATSESGTDYSNQPQHF
TGTGCCACCAGTGAATCTGGGACAGACTATAGCAATCAGCCCCAGCATTTT
>TRBD2|TRBV6-4|TRBJ2-3|once
CASSDGGVWADTQYF
TGTGCCAGCAGTGACGGGGGGGTATGGGCAGATACGCAGTATTTT
>TRBD2|TRBV2|TRBJ2-7|.
CARGGLAGTYEQYF
TGTGCCAGAGGGGGACTAGCGGGGACCTACGAGCAGTACTTC
>.|TRBV6-6|TRBJ1-3|.
CASRQGDTGNTIYF
TGTGCCAGCAGACAGGGAGACACTGGAAACACCATATATTTT
>.|TRBV20-1|TRBJ2-7|.
CSAEASYEQYF
TGCAGTGCCGAGGCGTCCTACGAGCAGTACTTC
>.|TRBV11-3|TRBJ2-7|.
CASSLDTTYEQYF
TGTGCCAGCAGCTTAGATACAACCTACGAGCAGTACTTC
>.|TRBV27|TRBJ1-2|.
CASSSRGQGLNYGYTF
TGTGCCAGCAGTTCTCGGGGACAAGGCCTAAACTATGGCTACACCTTC
>.|TRBV13|TRBJ1-2|once
CASSFERNYGYTF
TGTGCCAGCAGCTTTGAGAGGAACTATGGCTACACCTTC
>.|TRBV11-3|TRBJ1-2|.
CASSPRGGFYTF
TGTGCCAGCAGCCCGAGGGGGGGTTTCTACACCTTC
>TRBD1|TRBV5-4|TRBJ1-2|.
CASSPRSWGTGLNYGYTF
TGTGCCAGCAGCCCCCGGAGTTGGGGGACAGGGCTTAACTATGGCTACACCTTC
>.|TRBV3-1/TRBV3-2|TRBJ1-1|.
CASSQGLGTSPAFF
TGTGCCAGCAGCCAAGGACTCGGGACATCCCCAGCTTTCTTT